The following is a T cell receptor beta chain sequence with its context. What it recognizes is unknown. Assay: immunoSEQ multiplex PCR; the TCRdb copy retains only in-frame clones and omits some. The table records about 4,900 clones, just over 75% of them present only once. These data originate in a study of immune evolution from preneoplasia to lung adenocarcinoma. The CDR3 covers 13 residues. CDR1 SGHAT and CDR2 FQDESV come from the germline V gene (reference sequence). With V trimmed by 10 bases and J by 4 bases, 7 bases remained unmatched. Study-wide points: Normal lung had highest clonality; later lesions appeared denser, more diverse.

The sequencing sample was made of FFPE minimally invasive lung adenocarcinoma tissue. This clonotype originated in a person aged 55-85 years with lung adenocarcinoma. J is TRBJ1-1 and V is TRBV11-1; 9 bases line up with TRBD1. The CDR3 loop reads CAILETGGTEAFF. CDR3 bases: TGTGCCATCTTGGAGACAGGGGGCACTGAAGCTTTCTTT.